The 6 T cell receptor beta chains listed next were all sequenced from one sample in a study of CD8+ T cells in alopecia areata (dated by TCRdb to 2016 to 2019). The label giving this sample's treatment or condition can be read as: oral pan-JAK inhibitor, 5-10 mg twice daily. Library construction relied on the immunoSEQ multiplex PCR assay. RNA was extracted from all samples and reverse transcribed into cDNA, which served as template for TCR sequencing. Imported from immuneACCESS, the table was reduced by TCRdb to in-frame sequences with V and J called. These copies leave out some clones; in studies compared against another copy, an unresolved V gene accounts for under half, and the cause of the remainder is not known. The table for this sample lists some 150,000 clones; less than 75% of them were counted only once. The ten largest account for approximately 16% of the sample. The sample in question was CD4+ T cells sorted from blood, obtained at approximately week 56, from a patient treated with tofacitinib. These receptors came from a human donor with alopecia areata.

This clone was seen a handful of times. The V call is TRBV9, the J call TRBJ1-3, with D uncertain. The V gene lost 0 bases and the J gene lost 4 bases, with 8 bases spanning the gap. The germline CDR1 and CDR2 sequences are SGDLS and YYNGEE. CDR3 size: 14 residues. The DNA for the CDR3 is TGTGCCAGCAGCGTAGCAGGATTCGGAAACACCATATATTTT. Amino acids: CASSVAGFGNTIYF.

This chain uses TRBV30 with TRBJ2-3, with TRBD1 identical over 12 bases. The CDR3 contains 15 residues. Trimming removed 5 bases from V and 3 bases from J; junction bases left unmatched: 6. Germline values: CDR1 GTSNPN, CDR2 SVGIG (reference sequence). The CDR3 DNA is TGTGCCTGGTTACGGGACAGGGGGCGAACAGATACGCAGTATTTT. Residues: CAWLRDRGRTDTQYF.

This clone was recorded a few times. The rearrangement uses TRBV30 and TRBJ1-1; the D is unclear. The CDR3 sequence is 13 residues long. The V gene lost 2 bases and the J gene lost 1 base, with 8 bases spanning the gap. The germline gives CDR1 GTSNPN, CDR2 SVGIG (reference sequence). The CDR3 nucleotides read TGTGCCTGGAGTTTTCTCGCGAACACTGAAGCTTTCTTT. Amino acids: CAWSFLANTEAFF. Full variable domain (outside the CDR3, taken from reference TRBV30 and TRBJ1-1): SQTIHQWPATLVQPVGSPLSLECTVEGTSNPNLYWYRQAAGRGLQLLFYSVGIGQISSEVPQNLSASRPQDRQFILSSKKLLLSDSGFYLCAWSFLANTEAFFGQGTRLTVV.

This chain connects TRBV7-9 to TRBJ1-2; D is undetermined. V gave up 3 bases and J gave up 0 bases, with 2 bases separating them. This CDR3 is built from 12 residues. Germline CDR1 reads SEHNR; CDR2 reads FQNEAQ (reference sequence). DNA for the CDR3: TGTGCCAGCAGCTTGGCTAACTATGGCTACACCTTC. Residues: CASSLANYGYTF. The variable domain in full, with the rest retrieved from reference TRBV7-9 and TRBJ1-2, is DTGVSQNPRHKITKRGQNVTFRCDPISEHNRLYWYRQTLGQGPEFLTYFQNEAQLEKSRLLSDRFSAERPKGSFSTLEIQRTEQGDSAMYLCASSLANYGYTFGSGTRLTVV.

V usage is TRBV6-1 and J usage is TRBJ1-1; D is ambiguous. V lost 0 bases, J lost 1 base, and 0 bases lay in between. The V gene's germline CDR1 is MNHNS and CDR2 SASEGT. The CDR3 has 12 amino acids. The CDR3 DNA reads TGTGCCAGCAGTGAAGCGAACACTGAAGCTTTCTTT. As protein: CASSEANTEAFF.

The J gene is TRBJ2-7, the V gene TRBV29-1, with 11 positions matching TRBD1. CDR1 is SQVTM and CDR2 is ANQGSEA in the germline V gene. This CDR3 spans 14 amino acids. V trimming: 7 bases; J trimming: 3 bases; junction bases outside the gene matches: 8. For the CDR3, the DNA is TGCAGCGCCCGAAAGGGGACAGGGGGCTACGAGCAGTACTTC. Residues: CSARKGTGGYEQYF.